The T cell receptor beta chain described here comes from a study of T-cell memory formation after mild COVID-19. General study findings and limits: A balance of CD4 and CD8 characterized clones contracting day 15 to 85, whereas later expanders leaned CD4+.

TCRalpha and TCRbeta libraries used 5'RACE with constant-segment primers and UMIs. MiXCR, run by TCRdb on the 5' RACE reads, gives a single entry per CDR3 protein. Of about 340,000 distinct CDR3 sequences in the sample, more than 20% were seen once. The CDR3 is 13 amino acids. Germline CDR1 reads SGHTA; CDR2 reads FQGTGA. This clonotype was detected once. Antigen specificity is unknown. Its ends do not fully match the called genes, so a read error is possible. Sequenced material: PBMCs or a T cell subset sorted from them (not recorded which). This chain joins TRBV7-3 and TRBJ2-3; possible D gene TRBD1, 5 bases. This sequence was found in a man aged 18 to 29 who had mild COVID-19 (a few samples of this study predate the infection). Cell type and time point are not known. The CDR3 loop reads CASSSLTTDTKYF. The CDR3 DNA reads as TGTGCCAGCAGCTCCCTGACGACAGATACGAAGTATTTT.